This T cell receptor beta chain was profiled in a study of T-cell reconstitution after alpha-beta-depleted transplantation in children. Study findings and constraints: The origin of alpha-beta T cells about two months after transplant was reportedly several hundred expanded graft clones. Surviving recipient cells, namely T cells and thymic progenitors, were the source of high day-60 TCRbeta diversity in some patients. T-cell counts and diversity were attributed mostly to newly produced T cells one year after transplant.

V shed 5 bases and J shed 3 bases, with 14 bases lying between them. Germline CDR1 is MNHEY and CDR2 is SMNVEV (reference sequence). The CDR3 runs 14 residues. This clonotype was seen many times. As yet, its antigen is unknown. Unique molecular identifiers were incorporated into the prepared TCRbeta library. TCRdb re-analysed the PCR reads in MiXCR, keeping a single row per CDR3 protein. The sample has 900,000 or so distinct CDR3 sequences; 15% to 20% are singletons. The receptor comes from a male patient younger than 18 who had a stem cell transplant for acute lymphoblastic leukemia, so the T cells may come from the graft donor. The chain employs TRBV27 and TRBJ2-7; the D gene is possibly TRBD1 (5 bases). The sequencing here drew on PBMCs, mostly from graft donor cells, taken 360 days after TCRalphabeta/CD19-depleted stem cell transplant. The CDR3 DNA sequence: TGTGCCAGCAGTCCCCTTCAGGGTGTCTACGAGCAGTACTTC. Residues: CASSPLQGVYEQYF.